Detailed here is one TCR beta chain. What it binds is not known. The sample originates from a study of cytomegalovirus exposure and HLA in healthy donors. Study-wide results and caveats: An analysis that came later showed most CMV-associated TCR beta chains appearing HLA-restricted. In a later analysis, donors in an Asian-associated ancestry cluster reportedly had fewer N-insertions in productive TCRs than the cohort mean.

Germline V CDR1 and CDR2: MNHEY, SVGAGI. CDR3 length: 11 amino acids. Trimming left V 7 bases short and J 5 bases short, with 9 bases between. In the PCR, 60 Vbeta and 13 Jbeta primers were used. TCRdb's copy holds only in-frame clones and misses some; the assay was immunoSEQ multiplex PCR. Of around 99,000 clones in the sample, approximately 79% are singletons; the top ten hold around 15%. This TCR came from a woman aged 40 to 50 in good health and CMV-seropositive. This sequence joins TRBV6-5 and TRBJ2-7, with D unclear. The sample consisted of PBMCs. CDR3 nucleotide sequence: TGTGCCAGCAAAATGTTCGACGAGCAGTACTTC. Translated, it gives CASKMFDEQYF.